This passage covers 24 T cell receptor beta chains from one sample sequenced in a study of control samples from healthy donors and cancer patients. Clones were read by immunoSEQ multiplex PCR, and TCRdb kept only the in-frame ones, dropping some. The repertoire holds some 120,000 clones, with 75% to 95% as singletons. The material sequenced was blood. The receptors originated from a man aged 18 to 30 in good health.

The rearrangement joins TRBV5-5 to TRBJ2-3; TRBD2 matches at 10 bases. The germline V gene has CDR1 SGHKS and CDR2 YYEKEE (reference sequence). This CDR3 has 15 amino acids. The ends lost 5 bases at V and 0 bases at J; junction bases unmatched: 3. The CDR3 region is CASSLAGGSTDTQYF. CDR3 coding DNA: TGTGCCAGCAGTTTAGCGGGGGGAAGCACAGATACGCAGTATTTT.

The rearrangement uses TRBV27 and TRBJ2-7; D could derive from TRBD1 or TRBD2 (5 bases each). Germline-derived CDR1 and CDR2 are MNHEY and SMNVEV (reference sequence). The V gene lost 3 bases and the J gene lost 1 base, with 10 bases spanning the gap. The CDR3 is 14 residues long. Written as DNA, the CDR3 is TGTGCCAGCAGTTTTCGGGACGGATCCTACGAGCAGTACTTC. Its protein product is CASSFRDGSYEQYF.

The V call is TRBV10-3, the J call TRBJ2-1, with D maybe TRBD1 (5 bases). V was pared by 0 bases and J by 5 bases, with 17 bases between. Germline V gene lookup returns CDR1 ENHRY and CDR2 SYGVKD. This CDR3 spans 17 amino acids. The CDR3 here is CAISESTGRVWNNEQFF. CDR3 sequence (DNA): TGTGCCATCAGTGAGTCAACTGGCAGGGTTTGGAACAATGAGCAGTTCTTC.

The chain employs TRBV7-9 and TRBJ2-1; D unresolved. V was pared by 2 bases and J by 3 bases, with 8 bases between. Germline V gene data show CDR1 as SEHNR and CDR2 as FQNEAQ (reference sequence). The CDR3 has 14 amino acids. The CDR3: CASSLRLRYNEQFF. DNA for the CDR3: TGTGCCAGCAGCTTAAGGCTACGCTACAATGAGCAGTTCTTC.

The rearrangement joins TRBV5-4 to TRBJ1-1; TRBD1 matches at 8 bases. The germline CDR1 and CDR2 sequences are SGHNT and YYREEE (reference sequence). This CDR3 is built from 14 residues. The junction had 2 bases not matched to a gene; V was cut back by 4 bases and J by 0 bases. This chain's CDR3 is CASSMGQVNTEAFF. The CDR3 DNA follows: TGTGCCAGCAGCATGGGACAGGTGAACACTGAAGCTTTCTTT.

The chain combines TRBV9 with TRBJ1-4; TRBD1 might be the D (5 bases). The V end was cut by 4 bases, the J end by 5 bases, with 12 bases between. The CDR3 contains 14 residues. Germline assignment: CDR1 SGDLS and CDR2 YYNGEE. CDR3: CASSTPGQNEKLFF. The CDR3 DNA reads TGTGCCAGCAGCACGCCGGGGCAGAATGAAAAACTGTTTTTT.

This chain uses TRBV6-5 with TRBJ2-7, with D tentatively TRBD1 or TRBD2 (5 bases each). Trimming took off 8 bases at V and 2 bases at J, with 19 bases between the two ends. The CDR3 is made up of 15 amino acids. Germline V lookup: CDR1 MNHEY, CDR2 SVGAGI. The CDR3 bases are TGTGCCAGCCAAAACCTCGGGACGGTCACCTACGAGCAGTACTTC. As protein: CASQNLGTVTYEQYF.

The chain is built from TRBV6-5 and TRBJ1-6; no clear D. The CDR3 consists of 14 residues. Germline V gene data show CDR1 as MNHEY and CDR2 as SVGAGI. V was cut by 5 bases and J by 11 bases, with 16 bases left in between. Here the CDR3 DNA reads TGTGCCAGCAGTCGGACCTCGTCGGGGACACCCCTCCACTTT. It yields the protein CASSRTSSGTPLHF.

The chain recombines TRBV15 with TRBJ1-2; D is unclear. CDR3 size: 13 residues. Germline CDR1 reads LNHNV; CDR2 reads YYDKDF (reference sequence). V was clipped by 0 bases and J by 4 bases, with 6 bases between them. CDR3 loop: CATSRDFAYGYTF. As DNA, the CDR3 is TGTGCCACCAGCAGAGATTTCGCCTATGGCTACACCTTC. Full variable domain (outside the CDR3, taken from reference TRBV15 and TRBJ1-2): DAMVIQNPRYQVTQFGKPVTLSCSQTLNHNVMYWYQQKSSQAPKLLFHYYDKDFNNEADTPDNFQSRRPNTSFCFLDIRSPGLGDTAMYLCATSRDFAYGYTFGSGTRLTVV.

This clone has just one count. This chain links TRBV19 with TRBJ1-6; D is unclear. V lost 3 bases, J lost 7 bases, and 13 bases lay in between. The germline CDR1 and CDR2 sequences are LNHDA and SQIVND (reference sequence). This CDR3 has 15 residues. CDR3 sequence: CASSIGGMRNSPLHF. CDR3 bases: TGTGCCAGTAGTATCGGAGGGATGAGGAATTCACCCCTCCACTTT.

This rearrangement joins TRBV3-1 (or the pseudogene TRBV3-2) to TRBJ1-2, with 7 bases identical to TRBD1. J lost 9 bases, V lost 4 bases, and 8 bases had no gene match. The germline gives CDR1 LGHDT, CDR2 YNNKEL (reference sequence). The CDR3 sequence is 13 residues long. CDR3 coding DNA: TGTGCCAGCAGCCTATCCCGGACAGGCAGCTACACCTTC. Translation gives CASSLSRTGSYTF.

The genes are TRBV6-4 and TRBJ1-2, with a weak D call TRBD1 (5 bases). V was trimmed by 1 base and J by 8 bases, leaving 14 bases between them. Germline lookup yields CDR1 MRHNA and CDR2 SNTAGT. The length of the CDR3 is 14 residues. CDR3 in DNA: TGTGCCAGCAGTGACTTTCTTTTCGGGGGAGGCTACACCTTC. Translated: CASSDFLFGGGYTF.

The chain's CDR3 is CASSKIAGETQYF. DNA of the CDR3: TGTGCCAGCAGCAAGATAGCGGGGGAGACCCAGTACTTC. V and J are TRBV11-3 and TRBJ2-5; 8 bases fit TRBD2. Losses at the gene ends were 5 bases for V and 5 bases for J; bases not matched to a gene: 4. The CDR3 length is 13 residues. Germline lookup yields CDR1 SGHNT and CDR2 YENEEA. Drawing the rest from reference TRBV11-3 and TRBJ2-5, the complete variable domain is EAGVVQSPRYKIIEKKQPVAFWCNPISGHNTLYWYLQNLGQGPELLIRYENEEAVDDSQLPKDRFSAERLKGVDSTLKIQPAELGDSAVYLCASSKIAGETQYFGPGTRLLVL.

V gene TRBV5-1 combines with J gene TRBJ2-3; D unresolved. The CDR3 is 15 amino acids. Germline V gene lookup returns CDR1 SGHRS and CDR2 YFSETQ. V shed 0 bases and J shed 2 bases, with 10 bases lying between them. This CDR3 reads CASSLEVGLTDTQYF. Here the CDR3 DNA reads TGCGCCAGCAGCTTGGAGGTTGGCCTCACAGATACGCAGTATTTT.

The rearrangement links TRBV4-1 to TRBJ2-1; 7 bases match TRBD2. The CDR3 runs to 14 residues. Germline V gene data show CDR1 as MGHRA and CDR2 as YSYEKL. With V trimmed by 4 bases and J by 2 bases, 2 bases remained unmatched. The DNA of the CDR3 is TGCGCCAGCAGCCCTCGGGGGGCCTACAATGAGCAGTTCTTC. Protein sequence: CASSPRGAYNEQFF.

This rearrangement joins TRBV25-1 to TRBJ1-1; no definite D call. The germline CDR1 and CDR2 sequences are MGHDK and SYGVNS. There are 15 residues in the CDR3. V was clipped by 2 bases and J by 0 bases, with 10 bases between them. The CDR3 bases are TGTGCCAGCAGTGAAGGGATAGGATTGAACACTGAAGCTTTCTTT. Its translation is CASSEGIGLNTEAFF. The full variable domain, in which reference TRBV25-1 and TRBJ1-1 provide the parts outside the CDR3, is EADIYQTPRYLVIGTGKKITLECSQTMGHDKMYWYQQDPGMELHLIHYSYGVNSTEKGDLSSESTVSRIRTEHFPLTLESARPSHTSQYLCASSEGIGLNTEAFFGQGTRLTVV.

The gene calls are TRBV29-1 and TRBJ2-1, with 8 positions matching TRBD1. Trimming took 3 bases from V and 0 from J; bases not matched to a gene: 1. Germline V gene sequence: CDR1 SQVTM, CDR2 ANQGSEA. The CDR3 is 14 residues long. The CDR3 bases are TGCAGCGTTGAGGGACAGGCCTCCTACAATGAGCAGTTCTTC. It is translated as CSVEGQASYNEQFF.

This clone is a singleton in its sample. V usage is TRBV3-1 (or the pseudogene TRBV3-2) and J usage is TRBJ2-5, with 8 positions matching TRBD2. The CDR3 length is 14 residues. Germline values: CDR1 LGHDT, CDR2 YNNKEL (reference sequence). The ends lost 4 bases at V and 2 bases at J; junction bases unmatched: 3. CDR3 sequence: CASSLERGQETQYF. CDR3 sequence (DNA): TGTGCCAGCAGCCTCGAGCGGGGGCAAGAGACCCAGTACTTC.

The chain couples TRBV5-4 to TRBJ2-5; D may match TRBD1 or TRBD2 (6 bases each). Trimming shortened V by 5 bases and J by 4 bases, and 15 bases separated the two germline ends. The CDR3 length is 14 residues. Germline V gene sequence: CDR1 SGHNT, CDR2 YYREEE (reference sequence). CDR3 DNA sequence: TGTGCCAGCAGAGAGGGGGGAGGAGCAGAGACCCAGTACTTC. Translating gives CASREGGGAETQYF.

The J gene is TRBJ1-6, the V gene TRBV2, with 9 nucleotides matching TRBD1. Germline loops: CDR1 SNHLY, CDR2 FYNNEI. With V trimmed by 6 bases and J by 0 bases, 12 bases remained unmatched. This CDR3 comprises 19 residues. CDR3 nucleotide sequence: TGTGCCAGCAGGCCTACAGGGGGCGCCCCCAGCTCCTATAATTCACCCCTCCACTTT. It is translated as CASRPTGGAPSSYNSPLHF.

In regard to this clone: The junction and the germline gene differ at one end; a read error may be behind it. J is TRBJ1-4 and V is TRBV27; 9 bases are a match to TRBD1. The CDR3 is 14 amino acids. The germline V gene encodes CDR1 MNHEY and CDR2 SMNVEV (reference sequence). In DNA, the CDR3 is TGTGCCAGCAGTCCCGGAACAGGGGGCGAGGGCCTACGATTT. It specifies CASSPGTGGEGLRF.

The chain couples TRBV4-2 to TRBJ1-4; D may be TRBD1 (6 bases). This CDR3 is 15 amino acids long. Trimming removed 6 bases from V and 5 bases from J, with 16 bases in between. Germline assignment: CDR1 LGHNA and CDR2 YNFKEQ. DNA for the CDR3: TGTGCCAGCAGTCTAAACAGGGCGCAAAATGAAAAACTGTTTTTT. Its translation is CASSLNRAQNEKLFF.

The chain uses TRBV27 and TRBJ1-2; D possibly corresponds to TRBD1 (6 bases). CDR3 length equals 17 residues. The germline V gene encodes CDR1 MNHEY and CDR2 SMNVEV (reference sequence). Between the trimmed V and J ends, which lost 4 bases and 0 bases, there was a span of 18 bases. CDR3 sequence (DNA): TGTGCCAGCAGTTCGCGACAGGCCAGCCCCTCTAACTATGGCTACACCTTC. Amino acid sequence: CASSSRQASPSNYGYTF.

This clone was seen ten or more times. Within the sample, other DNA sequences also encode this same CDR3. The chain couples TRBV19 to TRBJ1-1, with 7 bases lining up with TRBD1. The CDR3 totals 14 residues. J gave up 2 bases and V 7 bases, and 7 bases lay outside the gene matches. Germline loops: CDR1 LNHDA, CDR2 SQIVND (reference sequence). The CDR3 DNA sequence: TGTGCCAGTACCTGGGACAGTCCCAACACTGAAGCTTTCTTT. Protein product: CASTWDSPNTEAFF.